The 10 T cell receptor beta chains listed next were all sequenced from one sample in a study of cytomegalovirus exposure and HLA in healthy donors. The PCR ran on 60 Vbeta and 13 Jbeta primers. Some clones are missing from TCRdb's copy, which holds only in-frame ones; the method was immunoSEQ multiplex PCR. Of 200,000 to 300,000 clones listed, just under 85% are singletons. The material sequenced was PBMCs. These receptors came from a woman aged 40 to 50 in good health and CMV-seropositive.

The V gene is TRBV25-1, the J gene TRBJ1-2; weak D call: TRBD1 (5 bases). The CDR3 totals 16 residues. Germline-derived CDR1 and CDR2 are MGHDK and SYGVNS. The ends were cut back, 2 bases at V and 5 bases at J, with 18 bases in the middle. CDR3 nucleotide sequence: TGTGCCAGCAGTGAAGGGGCAGGGAAAGGCCTTTATGGCTACACCTTC. The encoded protein is CASSEGAGKGLYGYTF.

The chain links TRBV11-3 to TRBJ2-7; TRBD2 is a possible D gene (6 bases). From germline, CDR1 is SGHNT and CDR2 YENEEA. CDR3 length equals 13 residues. Between the trimmed V and J ends, which lost 5 bases and 5 bases, there was a span of 13 bases. The CDR3 loop is CASSDPGVNEQYF. The CDR3 region has the DNA TGTGCCAGCAGCGACCCGGGAGTTAACGAGCAGTACTTC.

V usage is TRBV6-4 and J usage is TRBJ2-1; D is perhaps TRBD2 (6 bases). The V gene's germline CDR1 is MRHNA and CDR2 SNTAGT. V was trimmed by 4 bases and J by 9 bases, leaving 19 bases between them. This CDR3 region has 15 residues. CDR3 residues: CASSGPFGRGGEQFF. In nucleotides, the CDR3 is TGTGCCAGCAGTGGGCCCTTCGGTAGGGGAGGTGAGCAGTTCTTC.

This clone was seen just once. The chain uses TRBV13 and TRBJ2-5; TRBD2 is a possible D gene (6 bases). TRBJ2-7 matches the DNA end more closely, so the J call is doubtful. The CDR3 sequence is 15 residues long. Per the germline V gene, CDR1 is PRHDT and CDR2 is FYEKMQ (reference sequence). The CDR3 region is CASSLTGLTPYEQYF. CDR3 bases: TGTGCCAGCAGCCTCACGGGACTCACCCCCTACGAGCAGTACTTC.

Points on this clone: The sample contains more than one DNA sequence encoding this CDR3. The chain carries TRBV30 and TRBJ1-5; TRBD1 is a possible D gene (6 bases). The CDR3 spans 13 residues. Germline values: CDR1 GTSNPN, CDR2 SVGIG (reference sequence). V lost 0 bases and J 5 bases, leaving 8 bases between the germline ends. The CDR3 nucleotides are TGTGCCTGGAGTGTAGGGGGGGATCAGCCCCAGCATTTT. Amino acid sequence: CAWSVGGDQPQHF.

The DNA of the CDR3 is TGCGCCAGCAGCTCCTATACCTCTGGAAACACCATATATTTT. Its protein is CASSSYTSGNTIYF. The V call is TRBV5-1, the J call TRBJ1-3; no reliable D call. V was pared by 3 bases and J by 0 bases, with 7 bases between. This CDR3 region has 14 residues. CDR1 is SGHRS and CDR2 is YFSETQ in the germline V gene. Full variable domain (remainder filled in from reference TRBV5-1 and TRBJ1-3): KAGVTQTPRYLIKTRGQQVTLSCSPISGHRSVSWYQQTPGQGLQFLFEYFSETQRNKGNFPGRFSGRQFSNSRSEMNVSTLELGDSALYLCASSSYTSGNTIYFGEGSWLTVV.

The chain has TRBV4-3 and TRBJ2-1; 12 nucleotides line up with TRBD2. The CDR3 spans 16 residues. Germline-derived CDR1 and CDR2 are LGHNA and YSLEER. V dropped 1 base and J dropped 8; count of bases not matched to a gene: 6. The CDR3: CASSQVLAGGIDEQFF. CDR3 nucleotides: TGCGCCAGCAGCCAAGTACTAGCGGGAGGTATCGATGAGCAGTTCTTC.

This chain uses TRBV11-2 with TRBJ2-1, with 8 nucleotides matching TRBD2. The CDR3 is 15 residues long. Germline V gene sequence: CDR1 SGHAT, CDR2 FQNNGV. V lost 6 bases to trimming and J lost 4 bases; unmatched junction nucleotides: 8. The CDR3: CASSERLAQYNEQFF. In nucleotides, the CDR3 is TGTGCCAGCAGTGAACGACTAGCGCAATACAATGAGCAGTTCTTC. The full variable domain, completed using reference TRBV11-2 and TRBJ2-1, is EAGVAQSPRYKIIEKRQSVAFWCNPISGHATLYWYQQILGQGPKLLIQFQNNGVVDDSQLPKDRFSAERLKGVDSTLKIQPAKLEDSAVYLCASSERLAQYNEQFFGPGTRLTVL.

The genes are TRBV13 and TRBJ2-4, with TRBD2 identical over 8 bases. This CDR3 is 15 amino acids long. Germline loops: CDR1 PRHDT, CDR2 FYEKMQ (reference sequence). V lost 6 bases and J lost 5; bases outside the gene matches: 9. The CDR3 reads CASRRRGLVENIQYF. The CDR3 DNA is TGTGCCAGCAGAAGAAGGGGACTAGTGGAAAACATTCAGTACTTC.

This clone turned up a few times. V usage is TRBV9 and J usage is TRBJ2-7; 10 nucleotides agree with TRBD1. The junction had 7 bases not matched to a gene; V was cut back by 4 bases and J by 6 bases. Germline CDR1 SGDLS, CDR2 YYNGEE. The CDR3 has 14 residues. In nucleotides, the CDR3 is TGTGCCAGCAGCCAAAGGGACAGGGGCGGCGAGCAGTACTTC. It codes for CASSQRDRGGEQYF.